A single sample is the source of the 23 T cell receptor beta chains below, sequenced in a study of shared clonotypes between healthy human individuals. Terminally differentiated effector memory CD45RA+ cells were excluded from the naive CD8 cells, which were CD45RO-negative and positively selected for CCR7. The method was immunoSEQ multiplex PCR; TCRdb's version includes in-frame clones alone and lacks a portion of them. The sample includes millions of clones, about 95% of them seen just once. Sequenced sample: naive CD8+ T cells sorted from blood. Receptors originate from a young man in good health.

CDR3 sequence: CASSPSGSSREQYF. Here the CDR3 DNA reads TGTGCCAGCAGTCCTAGCGGGTCGTCTAGGGAGCAGTACTTC. The rearrangement links TRBV27 to TRBJ2-7; 8 positions match TRBD2. The CDR3 covers 14 residues. With V trimmed by 5 bases and J by 7 bases, 10 bases remained unmatched. CDR1 MNHEY and CDR2 SMNVEV come from the germline V gene (reference sequence).

In DNA form, the CDR3 reads TGTGCCAGCAGTTACTCCATGGACAGGGTATGGACTGAAGCTTTCTTT. This sequence encodes CASSYSMDRVWTEAFF. V usage is TRBV6-5 and J usage is TRBJ1-1; 8 bases align to TRBD1. The V and J ends lost 0 bases and 5 bases, in that order; junction bases with no gene match: 8. The CDR3 covers 16 residues. The germline gives CDR1 MNHEY, CDR2 SVGAGI.

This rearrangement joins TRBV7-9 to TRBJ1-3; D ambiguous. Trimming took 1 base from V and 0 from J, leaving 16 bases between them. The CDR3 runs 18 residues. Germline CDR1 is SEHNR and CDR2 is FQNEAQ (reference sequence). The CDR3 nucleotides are TGTGCCAGCAGCTTAGTAGACGTTGGCAGGATCTCTGGAAACACCATATATTTT. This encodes CASSLVDVGRISGNTIYF.

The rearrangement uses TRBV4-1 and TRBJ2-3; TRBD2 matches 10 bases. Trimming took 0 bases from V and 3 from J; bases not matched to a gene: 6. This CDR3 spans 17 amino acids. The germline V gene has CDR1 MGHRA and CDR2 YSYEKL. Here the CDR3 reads CASSQDMTSGLTDTQYF. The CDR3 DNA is TGCGCCAGCAGCCAAGATATGACTAGCGGGCTAACAGATACGCAGTATTTT.

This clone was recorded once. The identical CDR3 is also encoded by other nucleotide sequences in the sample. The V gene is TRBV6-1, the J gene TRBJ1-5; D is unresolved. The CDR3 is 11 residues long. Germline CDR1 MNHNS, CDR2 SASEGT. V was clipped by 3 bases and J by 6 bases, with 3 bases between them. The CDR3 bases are TGTGCCAGCAGTGACGGTCAGCCCCAGCATTTT. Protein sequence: CASSDGQPQHF.

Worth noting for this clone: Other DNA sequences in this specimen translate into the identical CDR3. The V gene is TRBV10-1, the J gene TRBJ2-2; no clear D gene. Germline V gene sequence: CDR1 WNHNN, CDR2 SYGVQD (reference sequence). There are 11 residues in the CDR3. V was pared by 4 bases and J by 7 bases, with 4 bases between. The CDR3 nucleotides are TGCGCCAGCAGTGTGGGCGGGGAGCTGTTTTTT. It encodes CASSVGGELFF.

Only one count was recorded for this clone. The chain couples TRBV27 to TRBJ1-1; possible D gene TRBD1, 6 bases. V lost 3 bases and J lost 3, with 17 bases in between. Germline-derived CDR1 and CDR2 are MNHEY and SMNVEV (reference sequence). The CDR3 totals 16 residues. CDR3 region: CASSLERGGIYTEAFF. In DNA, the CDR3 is TGTGCCAGCAGTTTGGAGAGAGGGGGAATTTACACTGAAGCTTTCTTT.

This chain's CDR3 is CASKEDSPYGYTF. The CDR3 DNA follows: TGTGCCAGTAAGGAAGACAGTCCCTATGGCTACACCTTC. The chain has TRBV19 and TRBJ1-2; the D gene is possibly TRBD1 (5 bases). Trimming stripped 7 bases from V and 4 bases from J, with 13 bases between. The CDR3 contains 13 residues. Germline loops: CDR1 LNHDA, CDR2 SQIVND (reference sequence).

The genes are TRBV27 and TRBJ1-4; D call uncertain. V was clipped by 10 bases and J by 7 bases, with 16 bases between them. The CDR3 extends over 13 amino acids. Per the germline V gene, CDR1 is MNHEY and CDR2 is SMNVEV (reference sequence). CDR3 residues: CATSRLGGEKLFF. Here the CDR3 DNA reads TGTGCCACCTCCCGGCTAGGCGGTGAAAAACTGTTTTTT.

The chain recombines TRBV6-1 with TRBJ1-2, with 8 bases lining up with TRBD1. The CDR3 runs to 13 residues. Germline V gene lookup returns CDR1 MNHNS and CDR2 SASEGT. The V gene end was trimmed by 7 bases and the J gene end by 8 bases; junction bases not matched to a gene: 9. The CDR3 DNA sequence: TGTGCCAGCATGCCACAGGGGGTTAGCGGCTACACCTTC. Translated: CASMPQGVSGYTF.

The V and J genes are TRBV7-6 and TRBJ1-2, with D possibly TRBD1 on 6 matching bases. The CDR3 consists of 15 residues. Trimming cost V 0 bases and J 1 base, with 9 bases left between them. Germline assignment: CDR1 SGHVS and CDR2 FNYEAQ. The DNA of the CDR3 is TGTGCCAGCAGCTTAGCCGGGGGCCTTAACTATGGCTACACCTTC. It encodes CASSLAGGLNYGYTF.

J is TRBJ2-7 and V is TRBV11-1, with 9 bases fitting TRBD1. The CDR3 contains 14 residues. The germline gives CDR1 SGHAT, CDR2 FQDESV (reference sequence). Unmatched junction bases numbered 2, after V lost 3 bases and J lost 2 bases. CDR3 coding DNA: TGTGCCAGCAGCTTGGGGACAGGGACCTACGAGCAGTACTTC. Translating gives CASSLGTGTYEQYF.

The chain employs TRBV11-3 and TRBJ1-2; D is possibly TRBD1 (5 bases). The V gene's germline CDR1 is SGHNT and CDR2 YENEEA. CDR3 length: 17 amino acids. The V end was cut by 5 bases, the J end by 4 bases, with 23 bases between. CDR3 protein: CASSPDLTRRGSYGYTF. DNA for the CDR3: TGTGCCAGCAGCCCCGACCTGACCCGCCGGGGGAGCTATGGCTACACCTTC. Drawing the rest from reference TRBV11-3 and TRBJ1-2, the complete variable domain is EAGVVQSPRYKIIEKKQPVAFWCNPISGHNTLYWYLQNLGQGPELLIRYENEEAVDDSQLPKDRFSAERLKGVDSTLKIQPAELGDSAVYLCASSPDLTRRGSYGYTFGSGTRLTVV.

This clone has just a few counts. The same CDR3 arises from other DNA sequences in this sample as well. The CDR3 protein is CASSQGSNQPQHF. The DNA of the CDR3 is TGCGCCAGCAGCCAAGGTAGCAATCAGCCCCAGCATTTT. This sequence joins TRBV4-1 and TRBJ1-5; D not certain. This CDR3 region has 13 residues. Germline V gene data show CDR1 as MGHRA and CDR2 as YSYEKL. The V end was cut by 1 base, the J end by 0 bases, with 1 base between.

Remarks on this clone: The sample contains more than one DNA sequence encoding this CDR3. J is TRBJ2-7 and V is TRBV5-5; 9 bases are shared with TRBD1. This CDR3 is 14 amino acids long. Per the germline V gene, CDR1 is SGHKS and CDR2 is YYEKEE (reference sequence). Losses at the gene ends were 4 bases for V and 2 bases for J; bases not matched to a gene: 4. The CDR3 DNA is TGTGCCAGCAGCCTCCGGGACAGGGCCTACGAGCAGTACTTC. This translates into CASSLRDRAYEQYF.

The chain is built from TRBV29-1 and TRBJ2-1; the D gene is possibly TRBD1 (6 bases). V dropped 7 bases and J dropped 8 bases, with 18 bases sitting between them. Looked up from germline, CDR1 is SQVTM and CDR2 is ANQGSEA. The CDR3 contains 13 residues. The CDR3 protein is CSATGLVSHEQFF. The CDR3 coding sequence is TGCAGCGCCACAGGGCTCGTCTCCCATGAGCAGTTCTTC.

The DNA for the CDR3 is TGTGCCAGCAGTGACCCCACCAGAGTCTATGGCTACACCTTC. Translating it yields CASSDPTRVYGYTF. The V gene is TRBV25-1, the J gene TRBJ1-2; no definite D call. Trimming pared 3 bases from V and 4 bases from J, leaving 12 bases between. The V gene's germline CDR1 is MGHDK and CDR2 SYGVNS. There are 14 residues in the CDR3.

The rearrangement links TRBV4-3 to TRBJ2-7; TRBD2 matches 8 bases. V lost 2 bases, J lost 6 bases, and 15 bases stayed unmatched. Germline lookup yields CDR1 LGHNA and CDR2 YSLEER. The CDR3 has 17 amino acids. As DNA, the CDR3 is TGCGCCAGCAGCCAAACGGGGGGGATGGGCCCTTGGGGCGAGCAGTACTTC. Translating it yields CASSQTGGMGPWGEQYF.

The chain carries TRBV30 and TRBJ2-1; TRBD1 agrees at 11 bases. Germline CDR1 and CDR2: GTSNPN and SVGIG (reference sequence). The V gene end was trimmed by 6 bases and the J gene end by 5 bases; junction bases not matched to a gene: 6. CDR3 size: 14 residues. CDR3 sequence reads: CACLGQGEDNEQFF. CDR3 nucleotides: TGTGCCTGCCTGGGACAGGGGGAAGACAATGAGCAGTTCTTC.

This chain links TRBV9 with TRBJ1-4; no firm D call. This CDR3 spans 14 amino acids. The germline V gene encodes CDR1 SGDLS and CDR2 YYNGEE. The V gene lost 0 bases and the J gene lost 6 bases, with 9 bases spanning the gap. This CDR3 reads CASSVGSWDEKLFF. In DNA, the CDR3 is TGTGCCAGCAGCGTAGGAAGTTGGGATGAAAAACTGTTTTTT.

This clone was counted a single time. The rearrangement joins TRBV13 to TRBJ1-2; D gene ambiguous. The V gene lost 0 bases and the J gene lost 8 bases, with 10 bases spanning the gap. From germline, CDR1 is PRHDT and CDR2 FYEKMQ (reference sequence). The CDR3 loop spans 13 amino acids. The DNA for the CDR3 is TGTGCCAGCAGCTTAGGGGAGGGCGGCGGCTACACCTTC. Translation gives CASSLGEGGGYTF.

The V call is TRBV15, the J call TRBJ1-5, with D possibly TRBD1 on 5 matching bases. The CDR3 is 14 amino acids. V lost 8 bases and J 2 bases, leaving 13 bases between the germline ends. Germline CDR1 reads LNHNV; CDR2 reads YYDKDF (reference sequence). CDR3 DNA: TGTGCCACCGCGGGGGGTTCCGGCAATCAGCCCCAGCATTTT. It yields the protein CATAGGSGNQPQHF.

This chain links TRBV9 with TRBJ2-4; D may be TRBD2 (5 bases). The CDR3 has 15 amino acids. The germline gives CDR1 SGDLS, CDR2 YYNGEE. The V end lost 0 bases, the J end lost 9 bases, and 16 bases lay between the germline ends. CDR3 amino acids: CASSVVGLRDSIQYF. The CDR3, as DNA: TGTGCCAGCAGCGTAGTGGGTTTGAGGGATAGCATTCAGTACTTC.